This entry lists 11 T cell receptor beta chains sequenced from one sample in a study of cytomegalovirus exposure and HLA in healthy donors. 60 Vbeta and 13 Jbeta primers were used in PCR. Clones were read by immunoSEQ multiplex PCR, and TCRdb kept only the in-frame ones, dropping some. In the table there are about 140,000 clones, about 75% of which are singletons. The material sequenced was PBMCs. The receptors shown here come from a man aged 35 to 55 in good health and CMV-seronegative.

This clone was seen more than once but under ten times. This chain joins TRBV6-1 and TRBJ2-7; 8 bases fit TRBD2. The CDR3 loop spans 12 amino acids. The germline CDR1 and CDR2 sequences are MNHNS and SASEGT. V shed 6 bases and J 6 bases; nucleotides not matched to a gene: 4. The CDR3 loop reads CASSGRGGEQYF. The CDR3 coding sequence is TGTGCCAGCAGCGGGAGGGGGGGCGAGCAGTACTTC.

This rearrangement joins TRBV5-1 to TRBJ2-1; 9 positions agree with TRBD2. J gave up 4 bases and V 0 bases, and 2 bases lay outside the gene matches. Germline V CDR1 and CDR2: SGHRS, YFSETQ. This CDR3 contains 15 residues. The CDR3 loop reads CASSLEAGGYNEQFF. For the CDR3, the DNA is TGCGCCAGCAGCTTGGAAGCGGGGGGTTACAATGAGCAGTTCTTC.

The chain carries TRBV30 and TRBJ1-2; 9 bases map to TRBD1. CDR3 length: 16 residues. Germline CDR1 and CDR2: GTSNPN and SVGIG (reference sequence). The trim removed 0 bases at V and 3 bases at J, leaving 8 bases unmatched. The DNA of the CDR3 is TGTGCCTGGAGTGTACGCGGGACAGGGAAATACTATGGCTACACCTTC. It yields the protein CAWSVRGTGKYYGYTF. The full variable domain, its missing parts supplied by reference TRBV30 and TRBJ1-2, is SQTIHQWPATLVQPVGSPLSLECTVEGTSNPNLYWYRQAAGRGLQLLFYSVGIGQISSEVPQNLSASRPQDRQFILSSKKLLLSDSGFYLCAWSVRGTGKYYGYTFGSGTRLTVV.

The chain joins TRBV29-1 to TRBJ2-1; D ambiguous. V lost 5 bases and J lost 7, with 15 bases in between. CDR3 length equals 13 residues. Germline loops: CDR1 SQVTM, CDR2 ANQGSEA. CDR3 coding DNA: TGCAGCGTTCACCGCCCTCCCCGGAATGAGCAGTTCTTC. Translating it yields CSVHRPPRNEQFF.

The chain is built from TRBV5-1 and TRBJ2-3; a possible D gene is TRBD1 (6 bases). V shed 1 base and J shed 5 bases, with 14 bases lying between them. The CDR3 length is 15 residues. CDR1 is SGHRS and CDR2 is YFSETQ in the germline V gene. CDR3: CASSLLTGLKDTQYF. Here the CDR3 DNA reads TGCGCCAGCAGCTTGTTAACAGGGTTAAAAGATACGCAGTATTTT.

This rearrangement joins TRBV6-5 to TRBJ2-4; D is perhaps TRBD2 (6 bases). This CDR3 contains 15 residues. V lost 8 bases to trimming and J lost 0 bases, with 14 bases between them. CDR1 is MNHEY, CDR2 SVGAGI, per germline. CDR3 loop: CASPPPGLAKNIQYF. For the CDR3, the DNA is TGTGCCAGCCCCCCTCCGGGACTAGCCAAAAACATTCAGTACTTC.

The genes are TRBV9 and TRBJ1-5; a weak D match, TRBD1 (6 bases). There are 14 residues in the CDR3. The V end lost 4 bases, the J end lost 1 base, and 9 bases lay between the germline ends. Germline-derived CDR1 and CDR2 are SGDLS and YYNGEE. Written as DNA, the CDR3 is TGTGCCAGCAGCCGGGGGGGCAGCAATCAGCCCCAGCATTTT. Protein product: CASSRGGSNQPQHF.

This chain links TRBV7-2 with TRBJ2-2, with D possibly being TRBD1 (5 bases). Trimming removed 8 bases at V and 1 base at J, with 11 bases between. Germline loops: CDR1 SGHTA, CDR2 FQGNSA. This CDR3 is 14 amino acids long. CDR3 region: CASRAGRNTGELFF. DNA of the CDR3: TGTGCCAGCCGGGCAGGGCGGAACACCGGGGAGCTGTTTTTT.

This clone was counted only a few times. The CDR3 sequence: CASSSQPNTEAFF. The CDR3 DNA reads TGTGCCAGCAGCTCACAACCGAACACTGAAGCTTTCTTT. The genes are TRBV7-3 and TRBJ1-1, with D uncertain. The CDR3 loop spans 13 amino acids. V shed 4 bases and J shed 1 base, with 7 bases lying between them. In germline, CDR1 is SGHTA, CDR2 FQGTGA.

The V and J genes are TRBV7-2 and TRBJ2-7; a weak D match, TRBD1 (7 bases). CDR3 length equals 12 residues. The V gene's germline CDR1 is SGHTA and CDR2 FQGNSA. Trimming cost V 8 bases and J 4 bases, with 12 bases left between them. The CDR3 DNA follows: TGTGCCAGCGCGGGACAGAAATACGAGCAGTACTTC. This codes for CASAGQKYEQYF.

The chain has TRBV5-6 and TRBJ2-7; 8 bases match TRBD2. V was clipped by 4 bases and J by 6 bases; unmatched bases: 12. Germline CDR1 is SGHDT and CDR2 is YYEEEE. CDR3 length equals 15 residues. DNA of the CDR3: TGTGCCAGCAGCCTCGGGGGGGGCGCCGCCTCCGAGCAGTACTTC. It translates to CASSLGGGAASEQYF.